The entry that follows covers one T cell receptor beta chain sequence. Its antigen is unknown. No base-level quality is on record; no much larger clone is a single base apart. This entry belongs to a study of T cell changes during pregnancy in multiple sclerosis (dated by TCRdb to the late 2010s). Broadly, across the study: Changes in the T cell repertoire over the course of pregnancy were examined in this study in women with multiple sclerosis.

The protocol used for the library was the immunoSEQ multiplex PCR assay. TCRdb stores this immuneACCESS table with in-frame sequences only. Part of the clones is absent; in the studies checked, under half of the shortfall reflects unresolved V genes, and no reason is known for the rest. Here the sample has about 36,000 clones; approximately 92% occur a single time. The ten largest make up about 0.45% of the sample. At the junction V is shortened by 8 bases and J by 0 bases; bases outside the gene matches: 8. The germline V gene (reference sequence) supplies CDR1 LNHDA and CDR2 SQIVND. The CDR3 has 15 amino acids, counting the end cysteine and phenylalanine. CDR3 DNA only is kept here, 45 bases in frame from base 1.

This clonotype was obtained from a female donor in good health, enrolled as a control in a pregnancy study. Sample: CD4+ T cells from peripheral blood mononuclear cells, taken in the third trimester of pregnancy. Here the chain combines TRBV19 and TRBJ2-7, with TRBD1 identical over 9 junction bases. The encoded CDR3 is CASSSGTGLSYEQYF. In nucleotides, the sequence is TGTGCCAGTTCCTCCGGGACAGGGCTCTCCTACGAGCAGTACTTC.